Each of the 26 T cell receptor beta chains below was sequenced from the same sample in a study of T cell responses to AZD1222 COVID-19 vaccine. Produced via immunoSEQ multiplex PCR; TCRdb's table is partial and in-frame only. The sample contains 130,000 or so clones, around 90% of which appear only once. Specimen: peripheral blood, collected 28 days after the second AZD1222 dose. The receptors derive from an adult who received the AZD1222 COVID-19 vaccine.

This rearrangement joins TRBV2 to TRBJ1-4; D remains unclear. V dropped 3 bases and J dropped 10 bases, with 12 bases sitting between them. The CDR3 consists of 13 residues. Per the germline V gene, CDR1 is SNHLY and CDR2 is FYNNEI. The CDR3 nucleotides are TGTGCCAGCAGTGACTCGCCAGGAGGAAAACTGTTTTTT. Translating gives CASSDSPGGKLFF.

The rearrangement uses TRBV7-9 and TRBJ2-5; 7 bases line up with TRBD2. The CDR3 spans 13 residues. Germline-derived CDR1 and CDR2 are SEHNR and FQNEAQ (reference sequence). V gave up 1 base and J gave up 5 bases; unmatched junction bases: 1. The DNA of the CDR3 is TGTGCCAGCAGCTTAGTGGGGGGGGAGACCCAGTACTTC. Amino acid sequence: CASSLVGGETQYF.

The chain is built from TRBV7-9 and TRBJ1-4; D possibly corresponds to TRBD1 (5 bases). Germline V gives CDR1 SEHNR, CDR2 FQNEAQ (reference sequence). The V and J ends lost 4 bases and 12 bases respectively, with 12 bases between them. This CDR3 is built from 12 residues. DNA for the CDR3: TGTGCCAGCAGCTCCGATTCGGGACAACTGTTTTTT. Translation: CASSSDSGQLFF.

The rearrangement joins TRBV19 to TRBJ1-3, with 8 nucleotides matching TRBD1. J was trimmed by 0 bases and V by 7 bases; bases with no gene match: 14. Per the germline V gene, CDR1 is LNHDA and CDR2 is SQIVND (reference sequence). The CDR3 runs 18 residues. The CDR3 DNA sequence: TGTGCCAGTATAGCCGGGACAGGCGACCTCAACTCTGGAAACACCATATATTTT. Its translation is CASIAGTGDLNSGNTIYF.

The gene calls are TRBV5-1 and TRBJ1-2; a weak D match, TRBD1 (6 bases). The CDR3 is 14 residues long. Trimming removed 4 bases at V and 2 bases at J, with 12 bases between. Germline loops: CDR1 SGHRS, CDR2 YFSETQ. The CDR3 bases are TGCGCCAGCAGCCCAGGGGTAGCGAACTATGGCTACACCTTC. Protein: CASSPGVANYGYTF.

This chain uses TRBV7-2 with TRBJ1-2, with D tentatively TRBD1 (5 bases). CDR1 and CDR2 from the germline V gene are SGHTA and FQGNSA. The CDR3 consists of 12 residues. The V and J ends lost 3 bases and 7 bases respectively, with 9 bases between them. The CDR3 region has the DNA TGTGCCAGCAGCTTTGCAGGGACTGGCTACACCTTC. Encoded protein: CASSFAGTGYTF.

The chain employs TRBV7-9 and TRBJ2-1, with D tentatively TRBD2 (6 bases). The CDR3 has 12 residues. Trimming stripped 1 base from V and 15 bases from J, with 13 bases between. The germline CDR1 and CDR2 sequences are SEHNR and FQNEAQ (reference sequence). The CDR3 coding sequence is TGTGCCAGCAGCTTAGTGGGACTCCTGGCGTTCTTC. Its translation is CASSLVGLLAFF. Variable domain in full (rest from reference TRBV7-9 and TRBJ2-1): DTGVSQNPRHKITKRGQNVTFRCDPISEHNRLYWYRQTLGQGPEFLTYFQNEAQLEKSRLLSDRFSAERPKGSFSTLEIQRTEQGDSAMYLCASSLVGLLAFFGPGTRLTVL.

This clone was seen a handful of times. V gene TRBV19 combines with J gene TRBJ2-2; a weak D match, TRBD2 (6 bases). The CDR3 covers 17 residues. V was shortened by 0 bases and J by 4 bases, with 15 bases between the two germline ends. Germline CDR1 reads LNHDA; CDR2 reads SQIVND (reference sequence). CDR3 coding DNA: TGTGCCAGTAGTATAGATCGAGGAGGAGGGCCCACCGGGGAGCTGTTTTTT. Translated, it gives CASSIDRGGGPTGELFF. The whole variable domain, filled in from reference TRBV19 and TRBJ2-2, reads DGGITQSPKYLFRKEGQNVTLSCEQNLNHDAMYWYRQDPGQGLRLIYYSQIVNDFQKGDIAEGYSVSREKKESFPLTVTSAQKNPTAFYLCASSIDRGGGPTGELFFGEGSRLTVL.

The chain combines TRBV2 with TRBJ2-3, with 13 nucleotides matching TRBD2. Germline assignment: CDR1 SNHLY and CDR2 FYNNEI. The ends lost 6 bases at V and 1 base at J; junction bases unmatched: 4. This CDR3 comprises 16 residues. CDR3 residues: CASRAGLAGGTDTQYF. CDR3 coding DNA: TGTGCCAGCAGGGCCGGACTAGCGGGAGGCACAGATACGCAGTATTTT.

The J gene is TRBJ1-1, the V gene TRBV21-1. TRBV21-1 counts as a pseudogene. This CDR3 region has 15 residues. The CDR3 here is CASSKGGLRRTEAFF. CDR3 nucleotide sequence: TGTGCCAGCAGCAAAGGGGGACTCCGGAGGACTGAAGCTTTCTTT.

The CDR3: CASSEAGYTDTQYF. CDR3 nucleotide sequence: TGTGCCAGCAGCGAAGCGGGGTACACAGATACGCAGTATTTT. The chain joins TRBV9 to TRBJ2-3; 7 nucleotides line up with TRBD2. Per the germline V gene, CDR1 is SGDLS and CDR2 is YYNGEE. CDR3 length: 14 amino acids. J lost 2 bases, V lost 3 bases, and 3 bases had no gene match.

V gene TRBV18 combines with J gene TRBJ1-5, with TRBD1 as a possible D gene (6 bases). This CDR3 contains 15 residues. Germline CDR1 and CDR2: KGHSH and LQKENI. V was trimmed by 5 bases and J by 1 base, leaving 12 bases between them. The CDR3, as DNA: TGTGCCAGCTCAGCAGGACAGTTCAGCAATCAGCCCCAGCATTTT. Translation gives CASSAGQFSNQPQHF.

In regard to this clone: Other DNA sequences from this sample encode an identical CDR3 as well. The CDR3 coding sequence is TGTGCCTGGAGTGTAAGGGACAATCAGCCCCAGCATTTT. Protein sequence: CAWSVRDNQPQHF. The J gene is TRBJ1-5, the V gene TRBV30; D uncertain. CDR1 and CDR2 (germline): GTSNPN, SVGIG (reference sequence). This CDR3 contains 13 residues. The ends were cut back, 0 bases at V and 3 bases at J, with 6 bases in the middle.

V usage is TRBV5-4 and J usage is TRBJ1-4, with TRBD1 matching 10 bases. With 4 bases clipped from V and 7 bases from J, the junction kept 7 bases outside the gene matches. CDR1 is SGHNT and CDR2 is YYREEE in the germline V gene (reference sequence). The CDR3 covers 15 residues. CDR3: CASSPGQGVFEKLFF. CDR3 in DNA: TGTGCCAGCAGCCCCGGACAGGGGGTCTTTGAAAAACTGTTTTTT. The full variable domain, its missing parts supplied by reference TRBV5-4 and TRBJ1-4, is ETGVTQSPTHLIKTRGQQVTLRCSSQSGHNTVSWYQQALGQGPQFIFQYYREEENGRGNFPPRFSGLQFPNYSSELNVNALELDDSALYLCASSPGQGVFEKLFFGSGTQLSVL.

CDR3 in amino acids: CASSRGQGGQPQHF. CDR3 nucleotides: TGTGCCAGTAGCAGGGGACAGGGGGGACAGCCCCAGCATTTT. The chain links TRBV19 to TRBJ1-5; 11 nucleotides align to TRBD1. Germline CDR1 and CDR2: LNHDA and SQIVND (reference sequence). The J segment lost 7 bases and the V segment lost 6 bases, leaving 5 bases of the junction unmatched. The CDR3 is made up of 14 amino acids.

The CDR3 loop reads CASSLGGVVNTIYF. CDR3 coding DNA: TGTGCCAGCAGTTTGGGGGGGGTCGTAAACACCATATATTTT. This rearrangement joins TRBV28 to TRBJ1-3; possible D gene TRBD1, 5 bases. Per the germline V gene, CDR1 is MDHEN and CDR2 is SYDVKM. The germline V and J ends were trimmed by 3 bases and 6 bases, with 12 bases remaining between them. The CDR3 runs to 14 residues.

Concerning this clone: An end of the junction does not agree with germline; a read error may underlie this. The chain carries TRBV11-1 and TRBJ1-1; 7 nucleotides match TRBD1. The germline CDR1 and CDR2 sequences are SGHAT and FQDESV (reference sequence). The CDR3 runs 14 residues. This CDR3 reads CDEREGAGDTEAFF. In nucleotides, the CDR3 is TGCGACGAAAGAGAGGGGGCGGGAGACACTGAAGCTTTCTTT.

The chain combines TRBV4-1 with TRBJ1-2; the match to TRBD1 covers 10 bases. The CDR3 consists of 17 residues. With 3 bases clipped from V and 2 bases from J, the junction kept 9 bases outside the gene matches. In germline, CDR1 is MGHRA, CDR2 YSYEKL. The CDR3 loop is CASSHPSGTGVNYGYTF. In nucleotides, the CDR3 is TGCGCCAGCAGCCACCCCAGCGGGACAGGGGTCAACTATGGCTACACCTTC.

The chain joins TRBV5-1 to TRBJ2-1, with 12 bases fitting TRBD2. CDR1 is SGHRS and CDR2 is YFSETQ in the germline V gene. Trimming cost V 3 bases and J 7 bases; bases outside gene matches: 8. This CDR3 has 16 amino acids. CDR3 coding DNA: TGCGCCAGCAGCTATGCGACTAGCGGGAGCCTTAATGAGCAGTTCTTC. Protein product: CASSYATSGSLNEQFF.

This clone was observed a single time. V and J are TRBV3-1 (or the pseudogene TRBV3-2) and TRBJ2-3, with D unclear. Looked up from germline, CDR1 is LGHDT and CDR2 is YNNKEL (reference sequence). With 1 base removed from V and 3 bases from J, the gap between germline ends came to 11 bases. The CDR3 is 15 amino acids. The CDR3 reads CASSQAPLNTDTQYF. In DNA, the CDR3 is TGTGCCAGCAGCCAAGCCCCCCTTAATACAGATACGCAGTATTTT.

In DNA form, the CDR3 reads TGTGCCAGCCTCCGTTTCGGCTATGGCTACACCTTC. Translating gives CASLRFGYGYTF. The genes are TRBV19 and TRBJ1-2; D call uncertain. The CDR3 covers 12 residues. V was shortened by 9 bases and J by 4 bases, with 12 bases between the two germline ends. Germline V lookup: CDR1 LNHDA, CDR2 SQIVND (reference sequence).

J is TRBJ2-1 and V is TRBV24-1; possible D gene TRBD1, 5 bases. Trimming left V 2 bases short and J 6 bases short, with 10 bases between. The CDR3 sequence is 14 residues long. In germline, CDR1 is KGHDR, CDR2 SFDVKD. As DNA, the CDR3 is TGTGCCACCAGTGATTACCGACAGCCCAATGAGCAGTTCTTC. It translates to CATSDYRQPNEQFF.

The chain carries TRBV7-9 and TRBJ1-3; tentative D call: TRBD1 (6 bases). The length of the CDR3 is 14 residues. Trimming left V 4 bases short and J 2 bases short, with 9 bases between. Germline V CDR1 and CDR2: SEHNR, FQNEAQ (reference sequence). The CDR3 sequence is CASSSRGAGNTIYF. The CDR3 DNA reads as TGTGCCAGCAGCTCAAGGGGGGCTGGAAACACCATATATTTT.

J is TRBJ1-1 and V is TRBV10-3; a weak D match, TRBD1 (6 bases). This CDR3 contains 16 residues. V gave up 0 bases and J gave up 1 base, with 12 bases separating them. Germline V gives CDR1 ENHRY, CDR2 SYGVKD. The CDR3 sequence is CAISESNKGENTEAFF. CDR3 DNA: TGTGCCATCAGTGAGTCTAACAAGGGGGAGAACACTGAAGCTTTCTTT.

The genes are TRBV7-2 and TRBJ1-1; D gene uncertain. CDR1 is SGHTA and CDR2 is FQGNSA in the germline V gene. V was pared by 5 bases and J by 1 base, with 8 bases between. This CDR3 comprises 13 residues. The DNA for the CDR3 is TGTGCCAGCAGCCAGCAGAAGAACACTGAAGCTTTCTTT. This encodes CASSQQKNTEAFF.

This clone was seen once. The chain joins TRBV11-2 to TRBJ1-4; D unclear. With 1 base removed from V and 6 bases from J, the gap between germline ends came to 15 bases. The V gene's germline CDR1 is SGHAT and CDR2 FQNNGV. This CDR3 has 16 amino acids. The CDR3 loop reads CASSLGRTPGDEKLFF. As DNA, the CDR3 is TGTGCCAGCAGCTTAGGTAGGACCCCCGGGGATGAAAAACTGTTTTTT.